These 2 T cell receptor beta chains share one sample of origin, sequenced in a study of blood T cell repertoires in COVID-19. Produced via immunoSEQ multiplex PCR; TCRdb's table is partial and in-frame only. The sample has about 240,000 clones, 86% seen once. Sequencing used PBMCs or T cells enriched from blood (not recorded which). The origin of the receptors is a woman in her thirties or forties with acute COVID-19.

The chain is built from TRBV9 and TRBJ1-6, with a tentative D call TRBD1 (6 bases). This CDR3 comprises 16 residues. Trimming left V 3 bases short and J 2 bases short, with 12 bases between. From germline, CDR1 is SGDLS and CDR2 YYNGEE. CDR3 loop: CASSASQGTYNSPLHF. For the CDR3, the DNA is TGTGCCAGCAGCGCGTCACAGGGTACCTATAATTCACCCCTCCACTTT.

On this clone: This same CDR3 is encoded by further DNA sequences in the sample. The V gene is TRBV12-3 or TRBV12-4, the J gene TRBJ2-3; D remains unclear. CDR3 length equals 12 residues. The V and J ends lost 4 bases and 0 bases respectively, with 2 bases between them. The CDR3 bases are TGTGCCAGCAGTTCAAGCACAGATACGCAGTATTTT. This encodes CASSSSTDTQYF.